This T cell receptor beta chain was recovered during a study of CD8+ T cells in alopecia areata. After isolation, RNA underwent reverse transcription to generate cDNA as the sequencing template. Data came from immunoSEQ multiplex PCR; TCRdb stores just in-frame clones and leaves some out. The sample shows around 120,000 clones, around two fifths of them seen only once. Peripheral blood and lesional scalp punch biopsies came from alopecia areata patients. Germline CDR1 and CDR2: SQVTM and ANQGSEA. V was trimmed by 7 bases and J by 3 bases, leaving 9 bases between them. This CDR3 is 11 amino acids long.

The rearrangement links TRBV29-1 to TRBJ1-1, with D possibly TRBD1 on 6 matching bases. The receptor's source is a human donor with alopecia areata. Sequencing was carried out using CD4+ T cells sorted from blood. The CDR3 bases are TGCAGCGCCAACAGGGACACTGAAGCTTTCTTT. It specifies CSANRDTEAFF.